The rows below give T cell receptor beta chains drawn from one sample of a study of cytomegalovirus exposure and HLA in healthy donors. This table comes from immunoSEQ multiplex PCR, and its TCRdb copy is limited to in-frame clones, with some not included. The table has some 130,000 clones, around 63% seen once. Sequencing input: PBMCs. The receptors here all came from a human donor in good health. CDR3s include the opening cysteine and the closing phenylalanine or tryptophan. The D gene is left open where the match is weak. The size of a clone is reported for some rows only, either as once, few or many, or as a class for expanded clones.

d_call	cdr3_length	clone_size	v_call	j_call	cdr3_nt	cdr3_aa
TRBD1	17	few	TRBV18	TRBJ1-1	TGTGCCAGCTCACCACCGATCGCGGACAGGGTAACTGCTGAAGCTTTCTTT	CASSPPIADRVTAEAFF
-	13	few	TRBV7-2	TRBJ1-2	TGTGCCAGCAGCTTAGACAACAACTATGGCTACACCTTC	CASSLDNNYGYTF
TRBD1	13	-	TRBV6-5	TRBJ1-1	TGTGCCAGTGAGGGACAGGGTAACACTGAAGCTTTCTTT	CASEGQGNTEAFF
-	17	-	TRBV9	TRBJ2-1	TGTGCCAGCAGACCAAATATCCCCCTGCCAGGGCACAATGAGCAGTTCTTC	CASRPNIPLPGHNEQFF
TRBD2	15	-	TRBV6-6	TRBJ2-4	TGTGCCAGCAGTTACCCAACGTCAGGGAGGGACATTCAGTACTTC	CASSYPTSGRDIQYF
-	17	once	TRBV7-8	TRBJ1-1	TGTGCCAGCAGCTTCCCACCCAGGGGACCCATGAACACTGAAGCTTTCTTT	CASSFPPRGPMNTEAFF
-	11	-	TRBV7-2	TRBJ2-1	TGTGCCAGCAGCTTAGAGGGGGAGCAGTTCTTC	CASSLEGEQFF
TRBD1	13	-	TRBV6-5	TRBJ1-2	TGTGCCAGCACTAAACAGGGGTTCTATGGCTACACCTTC	CASTKQGFYGYTF
-	15	-	TRBV27	TRBJ1-2	TGTGCCAGCAGTTTAACAGAGGGGGGGAACTATGGCTACACCTTC	CASSLTEGGNYGYTF
TRBD1	14	once	TRBV19	TRBJ1-5	TGTGCCAGTAGTTCGGTAGGGGGCAGTCAGCCCCAGCATTTT	CASSSVGGSQPQHF
TRBD1	14	few	TRBV19	TRBJ2-3	TGTGCCAGTAGCCCCGGGACAGACACAGATACGCAGTATTTT	CASSPGTDTDTQYF
TRBD1	15	few	TRBV5-4	TRBJ2-7	TGTGCCAGCAGCTGGGGGACAGGGGGAAGCTACGAGCAGTACTTC	CASSWGTGGSYEQYF
TRBD1	15	-	TRBV19	TRBJ1-2	TGTGCCAGTAGCCTCGGGGACAGGGTCTTTGGTGGCTACACCTTC	CASSLGDRVFGGYTF
-	15	-	TRBV5-1	TRBJ2-7	TGCGCCAGCAGCTACTTCGGGGGACGATCCTACGAGCAGTACTTC	CASSYFGGRSYEQYF
TRBD2	15	-	TRBV9	TRBJ2-7	TGTGCCAGCAGCGTAGGACTAGCGGGAGAGGGGGAGCAGTACTTC	CASSVGLAGEGEQYF
TRBD2	18	few	TRBV11-2	TRBJ2-7	TGTGCCAGCAGCTCCCATAAAAGGGCACGAGCGGGGACCTACGAGCAGTACTTC	CASSSHKRARAGTYEQYF
-	14	-	TRBV4-1	TRBJ2-3	TGCGCCAGCAGCCAAGGTAGCCGCACAGATACGCAGTATTTT	CASSQGSRTDTQYF
-	14	-	TRBV19	TRBJ2-1	TGTGCCAGTAGTCCCGAGGGTCGTGGGTATGGGCAGTTCTTC	CASSPEGRGYGQFF
-	16	-	TRBV6-5	TRBJ2-1	TGTGCCAGCAGTTACTTCAGTAGACCCATCGGGGATGAGCAGTTCTTC	CASSYFSRPIGDEQFF
-	13	once	TRBV6-6	TRBJ1-5	TGTGCCAGCAGGCAGTTTAGCAATCAGCCCCAGCATTTT	CASRQFSNQPQHF
TRBD1	15	-	TRBV4-1	TRBJ2-7	TGCGCCAGCAGCCAGCCCAACAGGGGCTCCCACGAGCAGTACTTC	CASSQPNRGSHEQYF
-	15	-	TRBV5-8	TRBJ2-7	TGTGCCAGCAGCCCGGGACAGCGGGAGTCCTACGAGCAGTACTTC	CASSPGQRESYEQYF
-	13	once	TRBV10-2	TRBJ1-2	TGCGCCAGCAGTGATCGGGGAGAAGACGGCTACACCTTC	CASSDRGEDGYTF
-	13	few	TRBV4-2	TRBJ2-5	TGTGCCAGCAGCCAAGGAGGGATGGAGACCCAGTACTTC	CASSQGGMETQYF
TRBD2	16	-	TRBV10-3	TRBJ2-7	TGTGCCATCAGCCCCCGGGGGGAGCGGGGGTCCTACGAGCAGTACTTC	CAISPRGERGSYEQYF
-	15	-	TRBV5-1	TRBJ2-2	TGCGCCAGCAGCTTGGAAACCCTGGGGGGCGGGGAGCTGTTTTTT	CASSLETLGGGELFF
TRBD2	16	-	TRBV9	TRBJ2-7	TGTGCCAGCAGCGTAGGGGTCGGGACTAGCGGTAGGGAGCAGTACTTC	CASSVGVGTSGREQYF
-	17	-	TRBV5-1	TRBJ2-2	TGCGCCAGCAGCCAATTTGGGCAGGGTCAGAACACCGGGGAGCTGTTTTTT	CASSQFGQGQNTGELFF
-	14	-	TRBV7-9	TRBJ1-4	TGTGCCAGCAGCTTCGGGGAGGGGCCAGAAAAACTGTTTTTT	CASSFGEGPEKLFF
-	15	-	TRBV6-5	TRBJ1-6	TGTGCCAGCAGCTGGGGGGAATCCTATAATTCACCCCTCCACTTT	CASSWGESYNSPLHF
TRBD2	18	-	TRBV18	TRBJ2-7	TGTGCCAGCTCACCACCCGCCGGACTAGCGGGGGGCCCCCACGAGCAGTACTTC	CASSPPAGLAGGPHEQYF
TRBD1	16	few	TRBV28	TRBJ1-2	TGTGCCAGCAGTTTATCCGGGACAGGGGCCTTTTATGGCTACACCTTC	CASSLSGTGAFYGYTF
TRBD2	14	-	TRBV7-7	TRBJ2-3	TGTGCCAGCAGCTTATTACTAGCGGGAGGTACGCAGTATTTT	CASSLLLAGGTQYF
-	13	once	TRBV5-1	TRBJ2-7	TGCGCCAGCAGCTTGGACGGGGCCTACGAGCAGTACTTC	CASSLDGAYEQYF
-	15	-	TRBV18	TRBJ2-7	TGTGCCAGCTCACTAGGGCAGGGGCCCTCCTACGAGCAGTACTTC	CASSLGQGPSYEQYF
-	13	-	TRBV6-5	TRBJ2-7	TGTGCCAGCAGTGAGGGCATCCGCTACGAGCAGTACTTC	CASSEGIRYEQYF
-	15	-	TRBV27	TRBJ2-3	TGTGCCAGCAGTTTAATACAGGGTCCCCCAGATACGCAGTATTTT	CASSLIQGPPDTQYF
-	13	once	TRBV28	TRBJ2-7	TGTGCCAGCAGGCGGGGGCCTACCTACGAGCAGTACTTC	CASRRGPTYEQYF
TRBD2	15	-	TRBV19	TRBJ2-3	TGTGCCAGCCGGACTAGCGGGAGTATCGCAGATACGCAGTATTTT	CASRTSGSIADTQYF
-	14	-	TRBV2	TRBJ1-4	TGTGCCAGCAGTGAGGAGGTTTCAAATGAAAAACTGTTTTTT	CASSEEVSNEKLFF
-	15	-	TRBV9	TRBJ2-7	TGTGCCAGCAGCGTAGCCGGGACTGACACCTACGAGCAGTACTTC	CASSVAGTDTYEQYF
TRBD2	17	-	TRBV4-2	TRBJ2-2	TGTGCCAGCAGCCAAGATTGGGGACTAGCCCCGGTCGGGGAGCTGTTTTTT	CASSQDWGLAPVGELFF
-	14	-	TRBV28	TRBJ1-1	TGTGCCAGCACAAACGCAGGGATGAACACTGAAGCTTTCTTT	CASTNAGMNTEAFF
TRBD1	16	-	TRBV6-1	TRBJ1-1	TGTGCCAGCAGTGACCCCAACAGGGGGGTGAACACTGAAGCTTTCTTT	CASSDPNRGVNTEAFF
-	15	-	TRBV15	TRBJ1-5	TGTGCCACCAGCAGAGATATGGTCGGTAGTCAGCCCCAGCATTTT	CATSRDMVGSQPQHF
-	15	once	TRBV14	TRBJ2-3	TGTGCCAGCAGCCAAGGTGTCCCGGGAGCAGATACGCAGTATTTT	CASSQGVPGADTQYF
TRBD2	17	-	TRBV7-2	TRBJ2-1	TGTGCCAGCAGCGCAACCGGGACTAGCGGAACGTACAATGAGCAGTTCTTC	CASSATGTSGTYNEQFF
TRBD2	14	-	TRBV19	TRBJ2-7	TGTGCCAGTAGTAAAGCTAGCGGTCGGGACGAGCAGTACTTC	CASSKASGRDEQYF
-	13	once	TRBV19	TRBJ1-1	TGTGCCAGTAGTTCTGGGTGGGCATATGAAGCCTTCTTT	CASSSGWAYEAFF
-	14	-	TRBV5-4	TRBJ2-3	TGTGCCAGCAGTTTCTACTCTAGCACAGATACGCAGTATTTT	CASSFYSSTDTQYF
-	14	-	TRBV27	TRBJ2-5	TGTGCCAGCAGTTTATCTGGGGCTTGGGAGACCCAGTACTTC	CASSLSGAWETQYF
TRBD2	15	-	TRBV27	TRBJ2-7	TGTGCCAGCAGTAAACAACTAGCGGGTACCTACGAGCAGTACTTC	CASSKQLAGTYEQYF
TRBD1	14	-	TRBV19	TRBJ1-2	TGTGCCAGCCGCGCAACAGGGGGCGGCTATGGCTACACCTTC	CASRATGGGYGYTF